These 21 T cell receptor beta chains came from one sample sequenced in a study of cytomegalovirus exposure and HLA in healthy donors. The PCR used 60 Vbeta and 13 Jbeta primers. Using immunoSEQ multiplex PCR, the repertoire was profiled, and TCRdb retains in-frame clones only, with some absent. The data hold approximately 92,000 clones, with around three quarters observed a single time. Sample: PBMCs. Source of these receptors: a man aged 60 to 69 in good health and CMV-seronegative.

On this clone: Its ends do not fully match the called genes, so a read error is possible. The chain couples TRBV19 to TRBJ2-3; 10 bases are shared with TRBD1. The CDR3 length is 13 residues. Germline loops: CDR1 LNHDA, CDR2 SQIVND (reference sequence). The CDR3 loop is CASSSRPGQGLHF. DNA for the CDR3: TGTGCCAGTAGTTCCCGCCCGGGACAGGGGTTGCATTTT.

This clone was counted only a few times. The genes are TRBV11-2 and TRBJ1-1; 9 bases align to TRBD1. The J segment lost 4 bases and the V segment lost 5 bases, leaving 8 bases of the junction unmatched. Germline lookup yields CDR1 SGHAT and CDR2 FQNNGV. The CDR3 sequence is 15 residues long. The CDR3 loop is CASSARDRAVTEAFF. The CDR3, as DNA: TGTGCCAGCAGCGCCCGGGACAGGGCTGTCACTGAAGCTTTCTTT.

The rearrangement links TRBV28 to TRBJ1-2; no reliable D call. The germline CDR1 and CDR2 sequences are MDHEN and SYDVKM. Deletions cut 8 bases from V and 4 bases from J, with 14 bases between. The CDR3 contains 13 residues. CDR3 in DNA: TGTGCCAGCGGCCAGGCAGAGAGCTATGGCTACACCTTC. Amino acids: CASGQAESYGYTF.

The chain links TRBV30 to TRBJ2-2, with TRBD2 matching 7 bases. V trimming: 6 bases; J trimming: 0 bases; junction bases outside the gene matches: 7. The length of the CDR3 is 15 residues. CDR1 and CDR2 (germline): GTSNPN, SVGIG (reference sequence). DNA of the CDR3: TGTGCCTGCGTACTGACTAGCTCGAACACCGGGGAGCTGTTTTTT. It is translated as CACVLTSSNTGELFF.

The chain is built from TRBV2 and TRBJ1-2, with 7 bases fitting TRBD1. The CDR3 extends over 14 amino acids. V dropped 7 bases and J dropped 4; count of bases not matched to a gene: 9. The V gene's germline CDR1 is SNHLY and CDR2 FYNNEI. The CDR3 region has the DNA TGTGCCAGCAATCGACAGGGCTCGAGCTATGGCTACACCTTC. Its translation is CASNRQGSSYGYTF. The complete variable domain, with remaining parts taken from reference TRBV2 and TRBJ1-2, reads EPEVTQTPSHQVTQMGQEVILRCVPISNHLYFYWYRQILGQKVEFLVSFYNNEISEKSEIFDDQFSVERPDGSNFTLKIRSTKLEDSAMYFCASNRQGSSYGYTFGSGTRLTVV.

Relative to its sample, this clone is medium-sized. The CDR3 DNA follows: TGTGCCAGCAGTGACAGCGGGGGGGCCGGGGCCAACGTCCTGACTTTC. Encoded protein: CASSDSGGAGANVLTF. The chain links TRBV6-4 to TRBJ2-6; TRBD2 aligns across 10 bases. CDR3 length: 16 residues. J gave up 4 bases and V 2 bases, and 2 bases lay outside the gene matches. Per the germline V gene, CDR1 is MRHNA and CDR2 is SNTAGT.

This clone was detected only a few times. The V and J genes are TRBV6-5 and TRBJ2-7, with D perhaps matching TRBD2 (6 bases). With 4 bases removed from V and 4 bases from J, the gap between germline ends came to 11 bases. CDR3 size: 13 residues. In germline, CDR1 is MNHEY, CDR2 SVGAGI. CDR3 in DNA: TGTGCCAGCAGTTTAATAGGGACTTACGAGCAGTACTTC. Translated: CASSLIGTYEQYF.

There are a few counts of this clone. At one of its ends the junction is not consistent with the germline gene, which may arise from a read error. The gene calls are TRBV25-1 and TRBJ1-6, with 7 positions matching TRBD1. In germline, CDR1 is MGHDK, CDR2 SYGVNS. The CDR3 has 15 amino acids. The CDR3 sequence: CASSEVRGFNPPLHF. CDR3 nucleotides: TGTGCCAGCAGTGAAGTCAGGGGGTTTAATCCACCCCTCCACTTT.

This chain uses TRBV28 with TRBJ1-4; D perhaps matches TRBD1 (6 bases). V shed 6 bases and J shed 3 bases, with 11 bases lying between them. This CDR3 comprises 14 residues. Germline CDR1 and CDR2: MDHEN and SYDVKM. CDR3 residues: CASSLRGPNEKLFF. The CDR3 DNA follows: TGTGCCAGCAGCCTCAGGGGACCTAATGAAAAACTGTTTTTT.

The CDR3: CSVVTGPNTEAFF. In DNA, the CDR3 is TGCAGCGTTGTTACAGGGCCGAACACTGAAGCTTTCTTT. The chain combines TRBV29-1 with TRBJ1-1; TRBD1 might be the D (6 bases). Germline CDR1 is SQVTM and CDR2 is ANQGSEA. Trimming left V 4 bases short and J 1 base short, with 10 bases between. This CDR3 has 13 amino acids.

In this sample, this clone turned up a few times. The gene calls are TRBV2 and TRBJ2-3; 8 positions agree with TRBD2. In germline, CDR1 is SNHLY, CDR2 FYNNEI. The CDR3 length is 15 residues. V lost 3 bases and J lost 4; bases outside the gene matches: 6. The CDR3 nucleotides read TGTGCCAGCAGTGACAAGAGGCGGGGGGCAGATACGCAGTATTTT. It encodes CASSDKRRGADTQYF.

V is TRBV6-6 and J is TRBJ2-7, with TRBD2 matching 9 bases. The CDR3 is made up of 14 amino acids. Per germline, CDR1 MNHNY and CDR2 SVGAGI (reference sequence). The V and J ends lost 3 bases and 3 bases, in that order; junction bases with no gene match: 3. The CDR3 sequence: CASSYGGRDYEQYF. The CDR3 nucleotides are TGTGCCAGCAGTTATGGCGGGAGGGACTACGAGCAGTACTTC.

CDR3 loop: CASSTTGGTEAFF. The CDR3 DNA is TGTGCCAGTAGTACCACAGGGGGCACTGAAGCTTTCTTT. V and J are TRBV19 and TRBJ1-1; 8 bases map to TRBD1. The CDR3 extends over 13 amino acids. V lost 4 bases to trimming and J lost 4 bases; unmatched junction nucleotides: 2. CDR1 LNHDA and CDR2 SQIVND come from the germline V gene (reference sequence).

The chain employs TRBV7-2 and TRBJ1-5; D call uncertain. V was shortened by 5 bases and J by 0 bases, with 14 bases between the two germline ends. This CDR3 comprises 16 residues. From germline, CDR1 is SGHTA and CDR2 FQGNSA. CDR3 in amino acids: CASSLNTFGSNQPQHF. CDR3 nucleotides: TGTGCCAGCAGCCTAAATACGTTCGGTAGCAATCAGCCCCAGCATTTT.

This clone has a single count. The chain joins TRBV5-1 to TRBJ2-1; no reliable D call. This CDR3 spans 17 amino acids. Germline loops: CDR1 SGHRS, CDR2 YFSETQ. The ends were cut back, 0 bases at V and 0 bases at J, with 13 bases in the middle. The chain's CDR3 is CASSLVSGSSSYNEQFF. CDR3 bases: TGCGCCAGCAGCTTGGTATCCGGGTCCAGCTCCTACAATGAGCAGTTCTTC.

V usage is TRBV15 and J usage is TRBJ1-4, with D maybe TRBD1 (6 bases). The germline V and J ends were trimmed by 3 bases and 6 bases, with 17 bases remaining between them. The CDR3 is 16 residues long. In germline, CDR1 is LNHNV, CDR2 YYDKDF (reference sequence). The chain's CDR3 is CATSRGKGGGDEKLFF. For the CDR3, the DNA is TGTGCCACCAGCAGGGGGAAGGGGGGGGGAGATGAAAAACTGTTTTTT. Full variable domain (missing parts from reference TRBV15 and TRBJ1-4): DAMVIQNPRYQVTQFGKPVTLSCSQTLNHNVMYWYQQKSSQAPKLLFHYYDKDFNNEADTPDNFQSRRPNTSFCFLDIRSPGLGDTAMYLCATSRGKGGGDEKLFFGSGTQLSVL.

The DNA of the CDR3 is TGTGCCAGCAGTCGATTTAGCGGGGGGGCAGCCGAGACCCAGTACTTC. It is translated as CASSRFSGGAAETQYF. V usage is TRBV11-2 and J usage is TRBJ2-5, with TRBD2 matching over 11 bases. Germline-derived CDR1 and CDR2 are SGHAT and FQNNGV. V shed 6 bases and J 5 bases; nucleotides not matched to a gene: 11. The CDR3 is 16 residues long.

This clone was counted only a few times. The chain carries TRBV5-1 and TRBJ2-2; D gene uncertain. Trimming stripped 0 bases from V and 4 bases from J, with 13 bases between. Germline V gene sequence: CDR1 SGHRS, CDR2 YFSETQ. There are 16 residues in the CDR3. The CDR3 region is CASSLALISGTGELFF. The CDR3 DNA is TGCGCCAGCAGCTTGGCACTAATCTCTGGCACCGGGGAGCTGTTTTTT.

The chain couples TRBV19 to TRBJ2-7; 7 bases fit TRBD1. Germline V gene lookup returns CDR1 LNHDA and CDR2 SQIVND (reference sequence). Trimming took 4 bases from V and 5 from J; bases not matched to a gene: 5. This CDR3 region has 13 residues. The CDR3 DNA follows: TGTGCCAGTAGTAATACAGGGGTCGACGAGCAGTACTTC. This encodes CASSNTGVDEQYF.

The rearrangement uses TRBV6-6 and TRBJ2-7; a weak D match, TRBD1 (6 bases). This CDR3 has 11 amino acids. V lost 7 bases and J lost 6, with 10 bases in between. CDR1 and CDR2 (germline): MNHNY, SVGAGI (reference sequence). This CDR3 reads CASNEQGEQYF. The CDR3 coding sequence is TGTGCCAGCAACGAACAGGGCGAGCAGTACTTC.

Comments on this clone: Within the sample, other DNA sequences also encode this same CDR3. The rearrangement joins TRBV6-4 to TRBJ2-6, with 8 bases lining up with TRBD1. CDR1 is MRHNA, CDR2 SNTAGT, per germline. The CDR3 is made up of 18 amino acids. Unmatched junction bases numbered 8, after V lost 4 bases and J lost 0 bases. Written as DNA, the CDR3 is TGTGCCAGCAGTGGCTCCGGGACAGGCTCCTCTGGGGCCAACGTCCTGACTTTC. It yields the protein CASSGSGTGSSGANVLTF.